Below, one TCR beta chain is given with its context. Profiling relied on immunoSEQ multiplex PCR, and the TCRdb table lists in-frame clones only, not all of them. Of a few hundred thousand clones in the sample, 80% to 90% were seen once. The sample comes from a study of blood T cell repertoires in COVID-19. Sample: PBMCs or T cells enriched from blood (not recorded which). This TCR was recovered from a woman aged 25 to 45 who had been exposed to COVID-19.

The CDR3 sequence: CASSGGPGQGKSSPLHF. The CDR3 DNA follows: TGTGCCAGCAGTGGGGGACCGGGACAGGGGAAATCGTCCCCCCTCCACTTT. The chain combines TRBV6-1 with TRBJ1-6; 10 bases match TRBD1. Per the germline V gene, CDR1 is MNHNS and CDR2 is SASEGT. After removal of 4 bases from V and 13 bases from J, the junction contained 16 bases not matched to a gene. The length of the CDR3 is 17 residues.